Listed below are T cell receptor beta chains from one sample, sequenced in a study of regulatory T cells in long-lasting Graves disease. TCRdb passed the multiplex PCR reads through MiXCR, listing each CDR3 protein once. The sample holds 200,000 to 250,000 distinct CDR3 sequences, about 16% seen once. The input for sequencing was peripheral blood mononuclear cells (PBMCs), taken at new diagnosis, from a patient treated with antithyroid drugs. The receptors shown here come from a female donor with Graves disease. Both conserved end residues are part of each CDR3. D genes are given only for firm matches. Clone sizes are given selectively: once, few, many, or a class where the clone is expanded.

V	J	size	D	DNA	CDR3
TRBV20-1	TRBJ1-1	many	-	TGCAGTGCTCCCCTGGGGACTGAAGCTTTCTTT	CSAPLGTEAFF
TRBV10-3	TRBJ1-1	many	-	TGTGCCATCAGTGAGAGAGGGGTCGGTAACACTGAAGCTTTCTTT	CAISERGVGNTEAFF
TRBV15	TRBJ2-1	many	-	TGTGCCACCAGCGGAGGTGTAATCCTCCGAAACAATGAGCAGTTCTTC	CATSGGVILRNNEQFF
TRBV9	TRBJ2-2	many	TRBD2	TGTGCCAGCAGCGCACTAGCGGGGGGGAACACCGGGGAGCTGTTTTTT	CASSALAGGNTGELFF
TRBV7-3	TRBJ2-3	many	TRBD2	TGTGCCAGCAGCTTGAATCCAGCGGGAGTCACAGATACGCAGTATTTT	CASSLNPAGVTDTQYF
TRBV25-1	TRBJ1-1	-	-	TGTGCCAGCAGCGAGGGGGTGAACACTGAAGCTTTCTTT	CASSEGVNTEAFF
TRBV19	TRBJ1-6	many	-	TGTGCCAGTAGTAGTCGGGACGAGAGAGGGTCACCCCTCCACTTT	CASSSRDERGSPLHF
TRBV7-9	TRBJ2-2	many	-	TGTGCCAGCAGCCCAGGGTTCCAAACCGCGAACACCGGGGAGCTGTTTTTT	CASSPGFQTANTGELFF
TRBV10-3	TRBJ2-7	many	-	TGTGCCATCAGTGATCTAGCCCCGGGCGAGCAGTACTTC	CAISDLAPGEQYF
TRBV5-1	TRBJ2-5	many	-	TGCGCCAGCAGCCCGGAGGGGCCTTGGGAGACCCAGTACTTC	CASSPEGPWETQYF
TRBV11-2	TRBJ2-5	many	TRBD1	TGTGCCAGCAGCGGCCGGGACAGGGGGTCGGAGACCCAGTACTTC	CASSGRDRGSETQYF
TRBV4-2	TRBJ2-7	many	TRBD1	TGTGCCAGCAGCCAAGACTGGGGACAGGGGGCTTGGGAGCAGTACTTC	CASSQDWGQGAWEQYF
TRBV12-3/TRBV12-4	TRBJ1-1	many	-	TGTGCCAGCAGTGTCGCGACTGGCACTGAAGCTTTCTTT	CASSVATGTEAFF
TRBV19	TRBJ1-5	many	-	TGTGCCAGTAGTAAAGGGCCCTATCAGCCCCAGCATTTT	CASSKGPYQPQHF
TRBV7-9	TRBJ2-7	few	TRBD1	TGTGCCAGCAGCTTCGGACAGGGCGACAACGAGCAGTACTTC	CASSFGQGDNEQYF
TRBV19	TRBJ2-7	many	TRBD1	TGTGCCAGTAGTACCCCGACAGGGCCTAGCTCCTACGAGCAGTACTTC	CASSTPTGPSSYEQYF
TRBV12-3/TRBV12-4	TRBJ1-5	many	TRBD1	TGTGCCAGCAGAGGGACAGGGGGAGGGCAGCCCCAGCATTTT	CASRGTGGGQPQHF